The 30 T cell receptor beta chains presented below share a single source sample, sequenced in a study of blood T cells in healthy people across ages. Then a second PCR, running about 6 to 12 cycles, was carried out with a sample-barcoded 5' primer and a J-beta primer mix. TCRdb re-called the 5' RACE reads with MiXCR, one entry per CDR3 protein. Of about 380,000 distinct CDR3 sequences in the sample, about 52% are singletons; the top ten hold roughly 51%. Sequences were obtained from blood. Receptors originate from a man between 60 and 70 years old in good health.

This chain links TRBV28 with TRBJ1-2; 10 bases map to TRBD1. From germline, CDR1 is MDHEN and CDR2 SYDVKM. There are 14 residues in the CDR3. J was trimmed by 4 bases and V by 6 bases; bases with no gene match: 5. The CDR3 protein is CASRKDRGRYGYTF. The DNA of the CDR3 is TGTGCCAGCAGGAAAGACAGGGGGCGCTATGGCTACACCTTC.

The gene calls are TRBV27 and TRBJ2-1; 7 positions agree with TRBD1. Germline V gene sequence: CDR1 MNHEY, CDR2 SMNVEV (reference sequence). The CDR3 is made up of 13 amino acids. V was clipped by 7 bases and J by 7 bases; unmatched bases: 7. The CDR3 coding sequence is TGTGCCAGCACTGAGACAGGGACGAATGAGCAGTTCTTC. Protein product: CASTETGTNEQFF.

This clonotype came up many times. This rearrangement joins TRBV7-2 to TRBJ1-4, with unresolved D. Deletions cut 1 base from V and 2 bases from J, with 8 bases between. Looked up from germline, CDR1 is SGHTA and CDR2 is FQGNSA. This CDR3 comprises 15 residues. The CDR3 spells CASSLVARTNEKLFF. The CDR3 DNA sequence: TGTGCCAGCAGCTTAGTAGCCCGGACTAATGAAAAACTGTTTTTT. The entire variable domain, with the rest obtained from reference TRBV7-2 and TRBJ1-4, is as follows: GAGVSQSPSNKVTEKGKDVELRCDPISGHTALYWYRQSLGQGLEFLIYFQGNSAPDKSGLPSDRFSAERTGGSVSTLTIQRTQQEDSAVYLCASSLVARTNEKLFFGSGTQLSVL.

This clonotype was counted between two and nine times. The chain joins TRBV12-3 or TRBV12-4 to TRBJ1-2, with D tentatively TRBD1 (5 bases). V lost 3 bases to trimming and J lost 8 bases, with 16 bases between them. The CDR3 has 14 residues. CDR3 amino acids: CASSFETVTSGYTF. CDR3 in DNA: TGTGCCAGCAGTTTTGAGACAGTAACAAGCGGCTACACCTTC.

This clonotype was seen more than once but under ten times. The rearrangement joins TRBV7-6 to TRBJ2-7; possibly TRBD2 for D (5 bases). Between the trimmed V and J ends, which lost 5 bases and 2 bases, there was a span of 13 bases. The CDR3 covers 14 residues. Germline lookup yields CDR1 SGHVS and CDR2 FNYEAQ. This CDR3 reads CASSADLNTYEQYF. CDR3 nucleotides: TGTGCCAGCAGCGCGGACTTGAACACCTACGAGCAGTACTTC.

The chain has TRBV20-1 and TRBJ1-2, with 8 bases identical to TRBD1. V shed 3 bases, J shed 8 bases, and the junction held 5 bases outside the gene matches. CDR1 is DFQATT and CDR2 is SNEGSKA in the germline V gene (reference sequence). The CDR3 spans 12 residues. In DNA form, the CDR3 reads TGCAGTGCTAGCCCAGACAGGGGCGGCTACACCTTC. Translated: CSASPDRGGYTF.

The chain has TRBV5-5 and TRBJ1-6; the match to TRBD1 covers 7 bases. J gave up 7 bases and V 0 bases, and 10 bases lay outside the gene matches. This CDR3 region has 17 residues. Germline V gene sequence: CDR1 SGHKS, CDR2 YYEKEE (reference sequence). The CDR3 reads CASSLGTGTDPNSPLHF. CDR3 sequence (DNA): TGTGCCAGCAGCTTGGGTACAGGGACAGATCCAAATTCACCCCTCCACTTT.

Worth noting for this clonotype: A much larger clone sits a single nucleotide away, making a read error possible. The chain has TRBV20-1 and TRBJ2-5, with D unclear. There are 11 residues in the CDR3. From germline, CDR1 is DFQATT and CDR2 SNEGSKA (reference sequence). Here the CDR3 DNA reads TGCAGTGCTAGGATAGGGAAGACCCAGGACTTC. Amino acid sequence: CSARIGKTQDF.

CDR3 bases: TGTGCCAGCAGCTCCCCGGGGCGAGATACGCAGTATTTT. The encoded protein is CASSSPGRDTQYF. The chain has TRBV7-6 and TRBJ2-3; D may be TRBD1 or TRBD2 (5 bases each). CDR1 is SGHVS and CDR2 is FNYEAQ in the germline V gene. This CDR3 is built from 13 residues. The V gene lost 4 bases and the J gene lost 5 bases, with 10 bases spanning the gap.

This clonotype has only one observation. This rearrangement joins TRBV5-1 to TRBJ1-2; D might be TRBD1 (6 bases). V was shortened by 6 bases and J by 3 bases, with 15 bases between the two germline ends. CDR1 and CDR2 (germline): SGHRS, YFSETQ. The CDR3 length is 14 residues. CDR3 in DNA: TGCGCCAGCAACTTCCTACAGGGCGACTATGGCTACACCTTC. Translated: CASNFLQGDYGYTF.

This chain joins TRBV7-2 and TRBJ2-1; the D gene is possibly TRBD2 (7 bases). With the DNA end fitting TRBJ2-7 better, the J assignment may be wrong. Germline V gene sequence: CDR1 SGHTA, CDR2 FQGNSA. This CDR3 region has 16 residues. CDR3 DNA sequence: TGTGCCAGCAGCTTAGCTAGCGCGGGGGCTGGTAACGAGCAGTACTTC. Translating gives CASSLASAGAGNEQYF.

This clonotype was seen only a few times. V gene TRBV4-2 combines with J gene TRBJ2-6, with unresolved D. Trimming took off 0 bases at V and 0 bases at J, with 9 bases between the two ends. Germline CDR1 reads LGHNA; CDR2 reads YNFKEQ. The CDR3 has 17 amino acids. The CDR3: CASSQDRNPSGANVLTF. The CDR3 DNA follows: TGTGCCAGCAGCCAAGACAGGAACCCCTCTGGGGCCAACGTCCTGACTTTC.

This chain links TRBV4-3 with TRBJ1-5; no clear D gene. Germline V gene lookup returns CDR1 LGHNA and CDR2 YSLEER. V was trimmed by 0 bases and J by 4 bases, leaving 13 bases between them. The CDR3 is 16 amino acids. The chain's CDR3 is CASSQDYSSLNQPQHF. In nucleotides, the CDR3 is TGCGCCAGCAGCCAAGATTATAGCAGTCTAAATCAGCCCCAGCATTTT.

This clonotype has a count of ten or more. The genes are TRBV11-1 and TRBJ2-1; 9 bases align to TRBD2. This CDR3 is 16 amino acids long. V lost 4 bases to trimming and J lost 0 bases; unmatched junction nucleotides: 4. The V gene's germline CDR1 is SGHAT and CDR2 FQDESV (reference sequence). CDR3 sequence: CASSSVAGVSYNEQFF. The CDR3 bases are TGTGCCAGCAGCTCGGTAGCGGGAGTCTCCTACAATGAGCAGTTCTTC.

The chain uses TRBV20-1 and TRBJ2-5; D is perhaps TRBD1 (6 bases). This CDR3 has 12 amino acids. Trimming removed 6 bases at V and 2 bases at J, with 10 bases between. Germline lookup yields CDR1 DFQATT and CDR2 SNEGSKA (reference sequence). In nucleotides, the CDR3 is TGCAGTGCGTGGACAGCTCAAGAGACCCAGTACTTC. Translating it yields CSAWTAQETQYF.

The rearrangement links TRBV28 to TRBJ1-2, with 7 bases that match TRBD1. The CDR3 has 14 amino acids. CDR1 and CDR2 from the germline V gene are MDHEN and SYDVKM. J lost 4 bases, V lost 7 bases, and 9 bases had no gene match. CDR3 sequence (DNA): TGTGCCAGCAAAACGGGACAGAAAACCTATGGCTACACCTTC. Translating gives CASKTGQKTYGYTF.

The gene calls are TRBV24-1 and TRBJ2-1; tentatively, D is TRBD1 (6 bases). From germline, CDR1 is KGHDR and CDR2 SFDVKD. V was cut by 4 bases and J by 2 bases, with 14 bases left in between. The CDR3 totals 16 residues. CDR3 sequence (DNA): TGTGCCACCAGTGACCCCGGACAGACCACCTACAATGAGCAGTTCTTC. Its translation: CATSDPGQTTYNEQFF.

The J gene is TRBJ1-5, the V gene TRBV20-1; TRBD1 matches 11 bases. The CDR3 is made up of 17 amino acids. With 3 bases clipped from V and 0 bases from J, the junction kept 7 bases outside the gene matches. In germline, CDR1 is DFQATT, CDR2 SNEGSKA (reference sequence). For the CDR3, the DNA is TGCAGTGCTAGGGGCCGGGACAGGGGGAATAGCAATCAGCCCCAGCATTTT. It is translated as CSARGRDRGNSNQPQHF.

With respect to this clonotype: This clone may be a read error of a much larger clone one base away. The chain employs TRBV12-3 or TRBV12-4 and TRBJ1-6; the D is unclear. The CDR3 is 13 residues long. In DNA, the CDR3 is TGTGCCACCGCGGAGAGGGAGCGATCACCCCCCCACTTT. It yields the protein CATAERERSPPHF.

This clonotype turned up a few times. This clone may be a read error of a much larger clone one base away. V and J are TRBV28 and TRBJ2-7; D is uncertain. The CDR3 runs to 11 residues. V was clipped by 6 bases and J by 3 bases, with 6 bases between them. Germline lookup yields CDR1 MDHEN and CDR2 SYDVKM. The CDR3: CASRAGYEQYF. In nucleotides, the CDR3 is TGTGCCAGCAGGGCCGGCTACGAGCAGTACTTC.

V is TRBV9 and J is TRBJ2-7; D is unresolved. The CDR3 spans 14 residues. The V gene's germline CDR1 is SGDLS and CDR2 YYNGEE. V was shortened by 0 bases and J by 6 bases, with 13 bases between the two germline ends. The CDR3 DNA sequence: TGTGCCAGCAGCGTAGATGGACGATACTCCGAGCAGTACTTC. Translation gives CASSVDGRYSEQYF.

This clonotype was seen only a few times. The chain is built from TRBV24-1 and TRBJ2-1, with unresolved D. The CDR3 spans 13 residues. V lost 0 bases and J 10 bases, leaving 9 bases between the germline ends. Germline V gene data show CDR1 as KGHDR and CDR2 as SFDVKD. CDR3 amino acids: CATSDLVTEEQFF. Here the CDR3 DNA reads TGTGCCACCAGTGATTTGGTGACTGAGGAGCAGTTCTTC.

The J gene is TRBJ2-2, the V gene TRBV7-9, with D maybe TRBD1 (6 bases). Trimming left V 5 bases short and J 1 base short, with 14 bases between. Germline CDR1 reads SEHNR; CDR2 reads FQNEAQ (reference sequence). The CDR3 spans 16 residues. The CDR3 sequence: CASSISGTMNTGELFF. CDR3 sequence (DNA): TGTGCCAGCAGCATCTCCGGGACAATGAACACCGGGGAGCTGTTTTTT.

This clonotype was counted a few times. The chain uses TRBV11-1 and TRBJ2-3, with 7 nucleotides matching TRBD1. This CDR3 is built from 15 residues. The V segment lost 7 bases and the J segment 0 bases; nucleotides outside the gene matches: 7. CDR1 is SGHAT, CDR2 FQDESV, per germline (reference sequence). The CDR3 bases are TGTGCCAGCACCGGAGACAGGGTGAGCACAGATACGCAGTATTTT. Translated: CASTGDRVSTDTQYF.

This rearrangement joins TRBV6-2 or TRBV6-3 to TRBJ2-7, with 7 bases fitting TRBD2. Germline CDR1 reads MNHEY; CDR2 reads SVGEGT. Trimming cost V 2 bases and J 3 bases; bases outside gene matches: 10. This CDR3 has 16 amino acids. DNA of the CDR3: TGTGCCAGCAGTTACCCGCTAGCGGCCGCGGGCTACGAGCAGTACTTC. This codes for CASSYPLAAAGYEQYF.

The V gene is TRBV20-1, the J gene TRBJ2-1, with D possibly being TRBD1 (6 bases). Germline V gene sequence: CDR1 DFQATT, CDR2 SNEGSKA (reference sequence). This CDR3 has 15 residues. Trimming took 6 bases from V and 0 from J, leaving 15 bases between them. The CDR3 nucleotides are TGCAGTGCCAGGGGTGGGCCTAGCTCCTACAATGAGCAGTTCTTC. Protein sequence: CSARGGPSSYNEQFF.

To note about this clonotype: A single base separates this from a much larger clone, so it may be a read error. This chain connects TRBV20-1 to TRBJ1-2, with 8 bases fitting TRBD1. The CDR3 covers 14 residues. Germline-derived CDR1 and CDR2 are DFQATT and SNEGSKA (reference sequence). The CDR3 protein is CGARDNTGGYGYTF. The CDR3, as DNA: TGCGGTGCTAGAGATAATACAGGGGGCTATGGCTACACCTTC.

CDR3 sequence reads: CASSPRTGPQHF. The DNA of the CDR3 is TGTGCCAGCAGCCCTCGGACCGGGCCCCAGCATTTT. The chain is built from TRBV7-2 and TRBJ1-5; D not resolved. V was shortened by 5 bases and J by 9 bases, with 11 bases between the two germline ends. Looked up from germline, CDR1 is SGHTA and CDR2 is FQGNSA. The CDR3 sequence is 12 residues long.

Points on this clonotype: Sequence at one end of the junction differs from germline and may be a read error. The chain joins TRBV28 to TRBJ2-7; D could derive from TRBD1 or TRBD2 (5 bases each). CDR1 is MDHEN and CDR2 is SYDVKM in the germline V gene. The CDR3 has 14 residues. CDR3 sequence (DNA): TGTGCCAGCACCCCCGGGACCCGAGGCTACAAGCAGTACTTC. Translation: CASTPGTRGYKQYF.

This clonotype was seen many times. CDR3 in amino acids: CASRASGTGYSKTQYF. CDR3 bases: TGTGCCAGCAGAGCTTCCGGGACAGGGTACAGTAAGACCCAGTACTTC. This rearrangement joins TRBV28 to TRBJ2-5, with TRBD1 matching over 9 bases. This CDR3 is built from 16 residues. The V gene end was trimmed by 6 bases and the J gene end by 6 bases; junction bases not matched to a gene: 14. From germline, CDR1 is MDHEN and CDR2 SYDVKM.